This T cell receptor beta chain appears in the sequencing data of a study of radiotherapy plus CTLA-4 blockade in lung cancer. Turning to the study itself: Among all patients, about 19% showed objective responses, while roughly 30% had disease control. The study, taken as a whole, reports: Reports state that early shifts in blood T cell clones, with interferon-beta, best predicted response. TCR clones originating in tumors grew in number in blood after radiotherapy plus ipilimumab.

Focal radiation plus CTLA-4 blockade with ipilimumab was given to patients with chemo-refractory metastatic non-small-cell lung cancer. The CDR3 totals 15 residues. Trimming shortened V by 4 bases and J by 0 bases, and 11 bases separated the two germline ends. CDR1 and CDR2 (germline): LNHDA, SQIVND (reference sequence). Regarding this clone: Its antigen is not known.

Only in-frame clones appear in the TCRdb table, and some are missing; sequencing was by immunoSEQ multiplex PCR. Of about 97,000 clones in the sample, approximately 74% were seen once. This TCR came from a human donor with non-small cell lung cancer who had a partial response to radiotherapy plus ipilimumab. Some clones in this sample may be carry-over from other donors' samples. The starting material was peripheral blood, obtained from a patient treated with radiotherapy plus ipilimumab. The chain joins TRBV19 to TRBJ2-3; D uncertain. CDR3 residues: CASSRGYPSTDTQYF. The CDR3 nucleotides are TGTGCCAGTAGTAGAGGCTACCCGAGCACAGATACGCAGTATTTT.